This T cell receptor beta chain was profiled in a study of T cell responses to AZD1222 COVID-19 vaccine. The ends lost 1 base at V and 5 bases at J; junction bases unmatched: 10. Germline V lookup: CDR1 WSHSY, CDR2 SAAADI. The CDR3 loop spans 18 amino acids. Data came from immunoSEQ multiplex PCR; TCRdb stores just in-frame clones and leaves some out. The table includes some 130,000 clones, approximately 90% detected once. Sequences were derived from peripheral blood, sampled on day 0 of AZD1222 vaccination. This clonotype originated in an adult in good health. The chain couples TRBV10-2 to TRBJ2-3; TRBD2 aligns across 12 bases. The CDR3 protein is CASSELRTSGAEGDTQYF. The CDR3 region has the DNA TGCGCCAGCAGTGAGTTGAGGACTAGCGGGGCCGAGGGAGATACGCAGTATTTT.